This TCR beta chain was captured in a study of cytomegalovirus exposure and HLA in healthy donors. The PCR contained 60 Vbeta and 13 Jbeta primers. TCRdb keeps only in-frame clones here, not all; method: immunoSEQ multiplex PCR. The data show around 85,000 clones, under 80% seen once. Trimming at V came to 4 bases and at J to 4 bases, leaving 4 bases not matched to a gene. CDR3 length: 15 residues. Germline V gene data show CDR1 as SEHNR and CDR2 as FQNEAQ (reference sequence). The rearrangement joins TRBV7-9 to TRBJ2-1, with 10 bases lining up with TRBD2. The origin of this receptor is a man aged 25 to 40 in good health and CMV-seropositive. Sequenced material: PBMCs. Here the CDR3 DNA reads TGTGCCAGCAGCTCCAGCGGGGGGGGTTACAATGAGCAGTTCTTC. It yields the protein CASSSSGGGYNEQFF.